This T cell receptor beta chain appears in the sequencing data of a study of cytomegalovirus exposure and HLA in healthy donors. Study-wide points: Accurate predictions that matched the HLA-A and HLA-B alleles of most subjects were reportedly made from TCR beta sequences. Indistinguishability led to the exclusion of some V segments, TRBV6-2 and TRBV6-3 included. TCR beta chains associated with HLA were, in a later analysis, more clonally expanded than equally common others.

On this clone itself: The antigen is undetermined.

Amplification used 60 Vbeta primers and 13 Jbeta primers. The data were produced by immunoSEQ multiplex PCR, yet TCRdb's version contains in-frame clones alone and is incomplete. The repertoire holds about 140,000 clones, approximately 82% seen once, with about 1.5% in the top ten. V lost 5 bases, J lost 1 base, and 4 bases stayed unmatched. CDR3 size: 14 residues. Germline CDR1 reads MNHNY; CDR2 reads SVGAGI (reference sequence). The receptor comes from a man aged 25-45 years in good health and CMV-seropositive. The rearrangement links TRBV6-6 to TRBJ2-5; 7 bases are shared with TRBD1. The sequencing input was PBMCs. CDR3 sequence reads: CASSRTGPQETQYF. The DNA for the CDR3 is TGTGCCAGCAGTCGGACAGGTCCCCAAGAGACCCAGTACTTC.